This entry is about one T cell receptor beta chain. Clones were read by immunoSEQ multiplex PCR, and TCRdb kept only the in-frame ones, dropping some. Of 150,000 to 200,000 clones listed, 92% were seen once; the top ten hold 4.8%. The data were taken from a study of blood T cell repertoires in COVID-19. CDR3 length: 13 amino acids. Germline CDR1 LNHDA, CDR2 SQIVND (reference sequence). Trimming stripped 3 bases from V and 2 bases from J, with 7 bases between. This TCR came from a man aged 30 to 39 with COVID-19, enrolled during active disease. The sequencing input was peripheral blood. The chain couples TRBV19 to TRBJ1-2, with D tentatively TRBD1 (5 bases). The CDR3 DNA reads as TGTGCCAGTAGTATTGGGGGGAACTATGGCTACACCTTC. Residues: CASSIGGNYGYTF.